This TCR beta chain emerged from a study of blood T cell repertoires in COVID-19. Authors' analysis steps: Amplified reference gene primers provided the basis for estimating nucleated cell counts. Generated by immunoSEQ multiplex PCR, the TCRdb table keeps only in-frame clones and is missing some. That table is the source of V, J and clone size, and D and trimming were worked out from the DNA. In the table there are 250,000 or so clones, roughly 80% of which are singletons. CDR1 LNHNV and CDR2 YYDKDF come from the germline V gene (reference sequence). The CDR3 totals 18 residues. Deletions cut 1 base from V and 0 bases from J, with 18 bases between. In this sample, this clone turned up a few times.

The sequence derives from a man aged 45 to 65 who had recovered from COVID-19. This sequence joins TRBV15 and TRBJ2-5, with D possibly being TRBD1 (7 bases). Sequencing used PBMCs or T cells enriched from blood (not recorded which). The CDR3 DNA sequence: TGTGCCACCAGCAGAGGGTGGGCAGGGGGGATGTACCAAGAGACCCAGTACTTC. It codes for CATSRGWAGGMYQETQYF.